One and the same sample provided the 24 T cell receptor beta chains below, sequenced in a study of shared T cell receptors in the human thymus. Profiled with immunoSEQ multiplex PCR; TCRdb holds only in-frame clones, not every one. The sample records about 610,000 clones, 88% being singletons. This same sample was also part of a study on human thymus T cells.

Material: thymocytes. The receptors were sampled from a boy under three years old with a congenital heart defect.

V gene TRBV4-3 combines with J gene TRBJ2-5; TRBD2 matches 15 bases. After removal of 2 bases from V and 0 bases from J, the junction contained 4 bases not matched to a gene. The CDR3 is 18 residues long. Per the germline V gene, CDR1 is LGHNA and CDR2 is YSLEER. CDR3 loop: CASSQWTSGRVYQETQYF. CDR3 sequence (DNA): TGCGCCAGCAGCCAATGGACTAGCGGGAGGGTTTACCAAGAGACCCAGTACTTC.

The chain recombines TRBV6-5 with TRBJ2-7, with D hard to call. Germline CDR1 MNHEY, CDR2 SVGAGI. The CDR3 runs 11 residues. Trimming took off 4 bases at V and 7 bases at J, with 8 bases between the two ends. CDR3 sequence: CASSFAEEQYF. The CDR3 DNA follows: TGTGCCAGCAGTTTCGCGGAGGAGCAGTACTTC.

This chain joins TRBV5-1 and TRBJ2-3; the D gene is possibly TRBD2 (6 bases). The V end lost 3 bases, the J end lost 1 base, and 6 bases lay between the germline ends. Germline-derived CDR1 and CDR2 are SGHRS and YFSETQ. The CDR3 has 13 amino acids. The CDR3 loop is CASSWGGTDTQYF. The CDR3 coding sequence is TGCGCCAGCAGCTGGGGGGGCACAGATACGCAGTATTTT.

This chain uses TRBV4-3 with TRBJ1-4, with 12 positions matching TRBD1. J was trimmed by 3 bases and V by 2 bases; bases with no gene match: 4. The CDR3 is made up of 17 amino acids. Germline loops: CDR1 LGHNA, CDR2 YSLEER. Here the CDR3 reads CASSQRDRGLANEKLFF. The CDR3 DNA reads as TGCGCCAGCAGCCAAAGGGACAGGGGGCTAGCTAATGAAAAACTGTTTTTT.

V and J are TRBV11-2 and TRBJ2-1; TRBD1 is a possible D gene (6 bases). The CDR3 consists of 14 residues. The V end lost 5 bases, the J end lost 7 bases, and 15 bases lay between the germline ends. Germline-derived CDR1 and CDR2 are SGHAT and FQNNGV. CDR3 sequence reads: CASSLIPQGNEQFF. The CDR3 DNA reads TGTGCCAGCAGCCTTATCCCCCAGGGGAATGAGCAGTTCTTC.

This clone was detected once. The V and J genes are TRBV4-3 and TRBJ2-3; 13 bases fit TRBD2. After removal of 1 base from V and 5 bases from J, the junction contained 6 bases not matched to a gene. The CDR3 is 17 amino acids. Per germline, CDR1 LGHNA and CDR2 YSLEER. This CDR3 reads CASSQATSGRIRDTQYF. Written as DNA, the CDR3 is TGCGCCAGCAGCCAAGCGACTAGCGGGAGGATTAGAGATACGCAGTATTTT.

The chain recombines TRBV4-3 with TRBJ2-2, with TRBD2 matching 8 bases. After removal of 1 base from V and 3 bases from J, the junction contained 7 bases not matched to a gene. CDR3 length: 17 residues. CDR1 LGHNA and CDR2 YSLEER come from the germline V gene. The CDR3 bases are TGCGCCAGCAGCCAAGGTTCTTCGGGAGGGGACACCGGGGAGCTGTTTTTT. Protein product: CASSQGSSGGDTGELFF.

V gene TRBV4-3 combines with J gene TRBJ2-1; 9 bases map to TRBD2. The CDR3 loop spans 16 amino acids. The ends lost 4 bases at V and 2 bases at J; junction bases unmatched: 6. In germline, CDR1 is LGHNA, CDR2 YSLEER. CDR3 sequence (DNA): TGCGCCAGCAGCCCCAGGTCTAGCGGGGCCTACAATGAGCAGTTCTTC. Encoded protein: CASSPRSSGAYNEQFF.

This chain joins TRBV6-5 and TRBJ1-3, with D possibly being TRBD1 (6 bases). Germline loops: CDR1 MNHEY, CDR2 SVGAGI. This CDR3 spans 15 amino acids. The V gene lost 6 bases and the J gene lost 2 bases, with 14 bases spanning the gap. CDR3: CASRNGWGPGNTIYF. Here the CDR3 DNA reads TGTGCCAGCAGAAACGGGTGGGGGCCTGGAAACACCATATATTTT.

V gene TRBV13 combines with J gene TRBJ2-3; possible D gene TRBD2, 6 bases. V was cut by 1 base and J by 3 bases, with 17 bases left in between. CDR3 length: 17 residues. Germline loops: CDR1 PRHDT, CDR2 FYEKMQ (reference sequence). The CDR3 loop reads CASSLVGTPTATDTQYF. The CDR3, as DNA: TGTGCCAGCAGCTTAGTAGGGACTCCAACAGCGACAGATACGCAGTATTTT. Full variable domain (rest looked up from reference TRBV13 and TRBJ2-3): AAGVIQSPRHLIKEKRETATLKCYPIPRHDTVYWYQQGPGQDPQFLISFYEKMQSDKGSIPDRFSAQQFSDYHSELNMSSLELGDSALYFCASSLVGTPTATDTQYFGPGTRLTVL.

This clone has only one observation. CDR3: CASSLGLDSGNTIYF. Written as DNA, the CDR3 is TGTGCCAGCAGCTTAGGACTGGACTCTGGAAACACCATATATTTT. The chain links TRBV11-2 to TRBJ1-3; D call uncertain. The CDR3 runs 15 residues. V dropped 1 base and J dropped 0 bases, with 7 bases sitting between them. Looked up from germline, CDR1 is SGHAT and CDR2 is FQNNGV.

The chain carries TRBV6-5 and TRBJ2-7; perhaps TRBD2 as D (5 bases). This CDR3 contains 14 residues. V was cut by 6 bases and J by 1 base, with 13 bases left in between. Germline V gene data show CDR1 as MNHEY and CDR2 as SVGAGI. The CDR3 sequence: CASSSSGRSYEQYF. CDR3 in DNA: TGTGCCAGCAGCTCAAGCGGACGTTCCTACGAGCAGTACTTC.

This chain uses TRBV15 with TRBJ2-1; 12 bases align to TRBD2. The V gene's germline CDR1 is LNHNV and CDR2 YYDKDF (reference sequence). There are 17 residues in the CDR3. V dropped 1 base and J dropped 7; count of bases not matched to a gene: 8. CDR3 amino acids: CATSRVGASGRGNEQFF. The CDR3 DNA reads as TGTGCCACCAGCAGAGTGGGGGCTAGCGGGAGGGGAAATGAGCAGTTCTTC.

V and J are TRBV15 and TRBJ2-2; 8 bases map to TRBD1. V gave up 2 bases and J gave up 2 bases; unmatched junction bases: 7. The germline V gene has CDR1 LNHNV and CDR2 YYDKDF (reference sequence). The CDR3 covers 17 residues. This chain's CDR3 is CATSRPGQGGNTGELFF. The CDR3 nucleotides are TGTGCCACCAGCAGACCTGGACAGGGCGGAAACACCGGGGAGCTGTTTTTT.

In this sample, this clone turned up once. The V gene is TRBV4-2, the J gene TRBJ2-1, with 9 bases matching TRBD2. The germline gives CDR1 LGHNA, CDR2 YNFKEQ. This CDR3 comprises 18 residues. After removal of 2 bases from V and 7 bases from J, the junction contained 15 bases not matched to a gene. The CDR3 protein is CASSQPIVAGGPGNEQFF. The CDR3 nucleotides are TGTGCCAGCAGCCAACCTATAGTCGCGGGAGGGCCAGGGAATGAGCAGTTCTTC.

This clone has a handful of counts. The chain combines TRBV18 with TRBJ2-7, with 10 bases lining up with TRBD2. Germline V lookup: CDR1 KGHSH, CDR2 LQKENI. Trimming cost V 2 bases and J 1 base; bases outside gene matches: 5. This CDR3 region has 16 residues. DNA of the CDR3: TGTGCCAGCTCACCAAGGCCTAGCGGGAGTTCCTACGAGCAGTACTTC. Protein sequence: CASSPRPSGSSYEQYF.

This clone was picked up one time. The chain is built from TRBV6-5 and TRBJ2-5; 8 positions agree with TRBD2. The CDR3 length is 15 residues. The V segment lost 7 bases and the J segment 0 bases; nucleotides outside the gene matches: 7. The germline gives CDR1 MNHEY, CDR2 SVGAGI. CDR3 coding DNA: TGTGCCAGCAAGAGACTAGCGTCATACCAAGAGACCCAGTACTTC. Protein product: CASKRLASYQETQYF.

V is TRBV28 and J is TRBJ2-7, with a tentative D call TRBD2 (6 bases). CDR1 MDHEN and CDR2 SYDVKM come from the germline V gene. CDR3 length equals 12 residues. Trimming cost V 7 bases and J 5 bases, with 12 bases left between them. CDR3 loop: CASTHGGNEQYF. The CDR3 region has the DNA TGTGCCAGCACTCACGGAGGGAACGAGCAGTACTTC.

This clone has a single count. This chain connects TRBV4-3 to TRBJ2-1, with 10 bases fitting TRBD2. V lost 0 bases, J lost 8 bases, and 7 bases stayed unmatched. The germline V gene encodes CDR1 LGHNA and CDR2 YSLEER. The length of the CDR3 is 16 residues. The CDR3 loop reads CASSQDGVAGGHEQFF. The CDR3 DNA reads TGCGCCAGCAGCCAAGATGGAGTAGCGGGAGGCCATGAGCAGTTCTTC.

V usage is TRBV7-6 and J usage is TRBJ2-1, with 9 bases that match TRBD2. CDR3 length: 18 amino acids. J was trimmed by 4 bases and V by 2 bases; bases with no gene match: 12. CDR1 and CDR2 from the germline V gene are SGHVS and FNYEAQ. CDR3 amino acids: CASSLRRVAGVDYNEQFF. The CDR3 DNA sequence: TGTGCCAGCAGCTTAAGGAGGGTAGCGGGAGTAGATTACAATGAGCAGTTCTTC.

The chain links TRBV5-1 to TRBJ2-3; 16 positions agree with TRBD2. This CDR3 is built from 20 residues. Looked up from germline, CDR1 is SGHRS and CDR2 is YFSETQ. The V and J ends lost 0 bases and 1 base, in that order; junction bases with no gene match: 8. CDR3 in DNA: TGCGCCAGCAGCTTGGCCCGGGGACTAGCGGGAGGGCCGGGCACAGATACGCAGTATTTT. Translating it yields CASSLARGLAGGPGTDTQYF.

The chain uses TRBV4-1 and TRBJ2-7; the match to TRBD1 covers 11 bases. Germline trimming cut 1 base from V and 4 bases from J; bases unmatched to any gene: 6. Germline CDR1 MGHRA, CDR2 YSYEKL. The CDR3 spans 16 residues. The CDR3 protein is CASSQVWTGGRYEQYF. The CDR3, as DNA: TGCGCCAGCAGCCAAGTCTGGACAGGGGGCAGATACGAGCAGTACTTC.

This clone was seen only once. The rearrangement uses TRBV6-5 and TRBJ2-2; 7 nucleotides line up with TRBD2. Germline V CDR1 and CDR2: MNHEY, SVGAGI. This CDR3 has 14 residues. V was pared by 4 bases and J by 4 bases, with 3 bases of the junction left unmatched. The CDR3 is CASSSGGSTGELFF. The CDR3 region has the DNA TGTGCCAGCAGTTCGGGGGGAAGCACCGGGGAGCTGTTTTTT.

The CDR3 DNA sequence: TGTGCCAGCAGCGTAGCCTCGGGAACTCGCTCAGATACGCAGTATTTT. Its translation: CASSVASGTRSDTQYF. J is TRBJ2-3 and V is TRBV9; TRBD2 is a possible D gene (5 bases). The CDR3 extends over 16 amino acids. Trimming stripped 0 bases from V and 4 bases from J, with 15 bases between. CDR1 and CDR2 (germline): SGDLS, YYNGEE.